This is a list of T cell receptor beta chains from one sample in a study of T cell responses to AZD1222 COVID-19 vaccine. TCRdb keeps only in-frame clones here, not all; method: immunoSEQ multiplex PCR. The sample records roughly 91,000 clones, 87% being singletons. The sample here was peripheral blood, taken on day 0 of AZD1222 vaccination. The receptors derive from an adult in good health. Both conserved end residues are part of each CDR3. Each record gives: clone size, J gene, D gene, V gene, CDR3 protein, CDR3 DNA. D genes are given only for firm matches. Clone size is given for some rows only: seen once, a few or many times, or a class if the clone is expanded.

>.|TRBJ1-5|.|TRBV15
CATSRDSYSNQPQHF
TGTGCCACCAGCAGAGATAGCTATAGCAATCAGCCCCAGCATTTT
>.|TRBJ1-1|.|TRBV19
CASTEPRRGMNTEAFF
TGTGCCAGTACCGAACCCAGGAGAGGAATGAACACTGAAGCTTTCTTT
>.|TRBJ1-2|.|TRBV18
CASSPSESYGYTF
TGTGCCAGCTCACCATCGGAGTCGTATGGCTACACCTTC
>.|TRBJ1-3|.|TRBV4-1
CASSQDPRGSVNTIYF
TGCGCCAGCAGCCAAGATCCAAGAGGGTCGGTGAACACCATATATTTT
>few|TRBJ2-2|TRBD1|TRBV12-5
CASGRGQGSFTGELFF
TGTGCTAGTGGCCGGGGACAGGGGTCCTTCACCGGGGAGCTGTTTTTT
>.|TRBJ2-1|.|TRBV13
CASSAETVYNEQFF
TGTGCCAGCAGCGCCGAGACAGTCTACAATGAGCAGTTCTTC
>.|TRBJ2-1|TRBD2|TRBV5-1
CASSSRLAGVNEQFF
TGTGCCAGCAGCTCTAGACTAGCGGGAGTCAATGAGCAGTTCTTC
>once|TRBJ2-1|TRBD1|TRBV27
CASSSGTGGYEQFF
TGTGCCAGCAGTTCGGGGACAGGGGGATATGAGCAGTTCTTC
>.|TRBJ1-3|TRBD1|TRBV7-9
CASSTQGESGNTIYF
TGTGCCAGCAGCACTCAGGGGGAGTCTGGAAACACCATATATTTT
>.|TRBJ2-1|.|TRBV19
CASSLAYNEQFF
TGTGCCAGTAGTCTAGCTTACAATGAGCAGTTCTTC
>.|TRBJ2-1|TRBD1|TRBV27
CASRRQGAGGGSYNEQFF
TGTGCCAGCAGGCGACAGGGGGCAGGAGGAGGCTCCTACAATGAGCAGTTCTTC
>.|TRBJ1-4|.|TRBV9
CASSLGPGTHEKLFF
TGTGCCAGCAGTCTGGGACCGGGGACCCACGAAAAACTGTTTTTT
>.|TRBJ1-2|.|TRBV4-2
CASSQEAGANYGYTF
TGTGCCAGCAGCCAAGAGGCAGGCGCGAACTATGGCTACACCTTC
>.|TRBJ1-5|.|TRBV12-3/TRBV12-4
CASTPEVNQPQHF
TGTGCCAGCACCCCGGAAGTCAATCAGCCCCAGCATTTT
>.|TRBJ1-1|.|TRBV2
CASSWGNTEAFF
TGTGCCAGCAGTTGGGGTAACACTGAAGCTTTCTTT
>.|TRBJ1-6|.|TRBV5-1
CASSLLSGSDSPLHF
TGCGCCAGCAGCTTGCTTTCAGGTTCGGATTCACCCCTCCACTTT
>.|TRBJ1-1|TRBD1|TRBV6-5
CASRQGTALKAFF
TGTGCCAGCAGACAAGGGACAGCACTGAAAGCTTTCTTT
>few|TRBJ2-3|TRBD2|TRBV3-1/TRBV3-2
CASSPLGLAGAYF
TGTGCCAGCAGCCCTTTAGGACTAGCGGGAGCGTATTTT
>.|TRBJ2-7|.|TRBV7-8
CASSSLSGRHF
TGTGCCAGCAGCTCCCTTTCAGGGAGGCACTTC
>.|TRBJ2-2|.|TRBV12-5
CASGTPGGELFF
TGTGCTAGTGGTACGCCGGGCGGGGAGCTGTTTTTT
>.|TRBJ2-5|TRBD2|TRBV30
CAWSPGLTSGRYETQYF
TGTGCCTGGAGTCCGGGCCTAACTAGCGGGAGGTATGAGACCCAGTACTTC
>.|TRBJ1-5|.|TRBV7-2
CASSPRGGGGEPQHF
TGTGCCAGCAGCCCGCGGGGGGGTGGGGGAGAGCCCCAGCATTTT
>.|TRBJ1-4|.|TRBV10-3
CAISESGFNEKLFF
TGTGCCATCAGTGAGTCCGGATTTAATGAAAAACTGTTTTTT
>.|TRBJ1-1|.|TRBV5-1
CASSWTVGNTEAFF
TGTGCCAGCAGCTGGACAGTTGGGAACACTGAAGCTTTCTTT
>.|TRBJ2-3|.|TRBV19
CASAKDRFTDTQYF
TGTGCCAGTGCAAAGGACAGATTCACAGATACGCAGTATTTT
>once|TRBJ2-2|TRBD1|TRBV12-5
CASGLVPGTGNTGELFF
TGTGCTAGTGGTTTGGTACCCGGGACAGGGAATACCGGGGAGCTGTTTTTT
>.|TRBJ1-2|.|TRBV5-4
CASSWWGNNYGYTF
TGTGCCAGCAGTTGGTGGGGGAATAACTATGGCTACACCTTC
>once|TRBJ1-2|.|TRBV7-3
CASSLTGGDGYTF
TGTGCCAGCAGCTTAACTGGGGGGGATGGCTACACCTTC
>few|TRBJ2-2|.|TRBV7-2
CASTTRVGFTGELFF
TGTGCCAGCACAACCAGGGTGGGGTTCACCGGGGAGCTGTTTTTT
>.|TRBJ2-1|TRBD2|TRBV11-1
CASSLGTSGVSNEQFF
TGTGCCAGCAGCTTAGGAACTAGCGGGGTAAGCAATGAGCAGTTCTTC
>.|TRBJ2-7|.|TRBV7-2
CASSTGGGGSDKYF
TGTGCCAGCAGCACCGGAGGAGGGGGGTCGGACAAGTACTTC
>.|TRBJ1-2|.|TRBV6-6
CASSPPRTQGRGGYTF
TGTGCCAGCAGTCCCCCGAGAACCCAGGGTAGGGGGGGCTACACCTTC
>.|TRBJ1-6|.|TRBV18
CASSPTDRNSPLHF
TGTGCCAGCTCACCAACCGACAGGAATTCACCCCTCCACTTT
>.|TRBJ2-3|.|TRBV6-2/TRBV6-3
CASSYWISTDTQYF
TGTGCCAGCAGTTATTGGATTAGCACAGATACGCAGTATTTT
>.|TRBJ2-1|TRBD2|TRBV12-5
CASGLVFGAGGRYNEQFF
TGTGCTAGTGGTTTGGTGTTCGGGGCGGGGGGCCGCTACAATGAGCAGTTCTTC
>.|TRBJ1-2|TRBD1|TRBV6-5
CASSYSHLGQPYGYTF
TGTGCCAGCAGTTACTCGCACCTGGGACAGCCGTATGGCTACACCTTC
>once|TRBJ2-1|TRBD2|TRBV4-2
CASSQEGRLAGIHNEQFF
TGTGCCAGCAGCCAAGAGGGTCGACTAGCGGGGATTCACAATGAGCAGTTCTTC
>.|TRBJ1-1|.|TRBV4-1
CASSQGAGLNTEAFF
TGCGCCAGCAGCCAAGGGGCCGGTCTGAACACTGAAGCTTTCTTT
>.|TRBJ2-6|.|TRBV29-1
CSVRLSGANVLTF
TGCAGCGTTCGGCTCTCTGGGGCCAACGTCCTGACTTTC
>once|TRBJ2-3|TRBD2|TRBV27
CASSGGTKTDTQYF
TGTGCCAGCAGTGGGGGGACTAAAACAGATACGCAGTATTTT
>.|TRBJ2-5|.|TRBV7-2
CASSLRRMRETQYF
TGTGCCAGCAGCTTAAGACGGATGAGAGAGACCCAGTACTTC
>once|TRBJ1-4|.|TRBV3-1/TRBV3-2
CASSQACRVGEKLFF
TGTGCCAGCAGCCAAGCGTGTAGGGTAGGGGAAAAACTGTTTTTT
>.|TRBJ2-1|.|TRBV11-2
CASNPGMRGTYNEQFF
TGTGCCAGCAACCCCGGGATGAGGGGCACCTACAATGAGCAGTTCTTC
>.|TRBJ2-5|.|TRBV11-2
CASSPGWGQETQYF
TGTGCCAGCAGCCCGGGGTGGGGGCAGGAGACCCAGTACTTC
>.|TRBJ1-2|.|TRBV5-1
CASSYRTMYGYTF
TGCGCCAGCAGCTACCGTACCATGTATGGCTACACCTTC